Sequencing of this TCR beta chain was carried out in a study of beta chain features in type 1 diabetes. Study results and caveats: Cells expressing TCR highly could be over-represented by cDNA sequencing. TCRB CDR3s were moderately but significantly shorter in Type 1 diabetes patients in all four CD4+ subsets. Type 1 diabetes patients had fewer VDJ junction insertions and more deletions.

To note about this clone: Its antigen is as yet unknown. Other DNA sequences in this sample translate to the same CDR3.

The sequenced template was cDNA made from the entire isolated RNA. Clones were sequenced by immunoSEQ multiplex PCR, and TCRdb holds only the in-frame ones, with some missing. This table has 600,000 or so clones, around 15% appearing once. Germline V gives CDR1 DFQATT, CDR2 SNEGSKA (reference sequence). The CDR3 spans 11 residues. V lost 6 bases, J lost 6 bases, and 9 bases lay in between. A heparinised blood draw that averaged about 120 mL was obtained once from each donor. Sorted populations all had greater than 95% purity. The genes are TRBV20-1 and TRBJ1-5; possibly TRBD1 for D (5 bases). The specimen sequenced was naive CD4+ T cells from blood. The TCR comes from a man aged 18 to 30 with type 1 diabetes. CDR3 region: CSARGGQPQHF. CDR3 nucleotides: TGCAGTGCCCGGGGGGGTCAGCCCCAGCATTTT.